One sample yielded the 9 T cell receptor beta chains listed below, sequenced in a study of blood T cell repertoires in COVID-19. Repertoires were generated with immunoSEQ multiplex PCR, while TCRdb's copy carries only in-frame clones and drops some. The table has about 190,000 clones, around 86% seen once. The source material was PBMCs or T cells enriched from blood (not recorded which). These receptors were obtained from a woman between 40 and 50 years old in a cohort exposed to, infected with or recovered from COVID-19 (not recorded which).

The chain combines TRBV2 with TRBJ1-2; tentative D call: TRBD1 (6 bases). The CDR3 totals 14 residues. The germline V gene has CDR1 SNHLY and CDR2 FYNNEI. V was pared by 5 bases and J by 7 bases, with 17 bases between. CDR3 coding DNA: TGTGCCAGCAGTCCACCTCAGGGGAGTAGTGGCTACACCTTC. It translates to CASSPPQGSSGYTF.

V usage is TRBV11-3 and J usage is TRBJ2-1, with 7 bases aligning to TRBD2. This CDR3 is 16 amino acids long. V lost 0 bases, J lost 9 bases, and 11 bases stayed unmatched. Germline loops: CDR1 SGHNT, CDR2 YENEEA. The CDR3 region is CASSLDRLAVAREQFF. DNA for the CDR3: TGTGCCAGCAGCTTAGATCGCCTAGCGGTGGCTCGTGAGCAGTTCTTC.

This chain links TRBV4-1 with TRBJ2-5, with TRBD2 as a possible D gene (6 bases). With 1 base removed from V and 9 bases from J, the gap between germline ends came to 12 bases. The CDR3 is 13 residues long. Germline CDR1 is MGHRA and CDR2 is YSYEKL. DNA of the CDR3: TGCGCCAGCAGCCAAGTCGGCCGGGACTCCCAGTACTTC. This gives the protein CASSQVGRDSQYF.

In this sample, this clone turned up a few times. The V call is TRBV11-3, the J call TRBJ2-1, with TRBD1 matching 12 bases. This CDR3 comprises 17 residues. V lost 5 bases, J lost 12 bases, and 17 bases stayed unmatched. Germline V lookup: CDR1 SGHNT, CDR2 YENEEA. Written as DNA, the CDR3 is TGTGCCAGCAGCCTCGACCGCGGGACAGGGGGCCAGCGGCTGCAGTTCTTC. Its protein is CASSLDRGTGGQRLQFF. The variable domain in full, completed from reference TRBV11-3 and TRBJ2-1, reads EAGVVQSPRYKIIEKKQPVAFWCNPISGHNTLYWYLQNLGQGPELLIRYENEEAVDDSQLPKDRFSAERLKGVDSTLKIQPAELGDSAVYLCASSLDRGTGGQRLQFFGPGTRLTVL.

The J gene is TRBJ2-3, the V gene TRBV19; possible D gene TRBD1, 5 bases. V lost 3 bases to trimming and J lost 1 base, with 8 bases between them. The length of the CDR3 is 14 residues. Germline lookup yields CDR1 LNHDA and CDR2 SQIVND (reference sequence). CDR3 bases: TGTGCCAGTAGTATTAGGGGTGGCACAGATACGCAGTATTTT. This codes for CASSIRGGTDTQYF.

The genes are TRBV29-1 and TRBJ2-2; TRBD1 matches at 9 bases. This CDR3 spans 16 amino acids. Germline CDR1 is SQVTM and CDR2 is ANQGSEA. The V segment lost 6 bases and the J segment 6 bases; nucleotides outside the gene matches: 14. The CDR3 region is CSVGDRGKSIAGELFF. The DNA of the CDR3 is TGCAGCGTGGGAGACAGGGGGAAATCGATCGCCGGGGAGCTGTTTTTT.

The chain is built from TRBV25-1 and TRBJ1-1, with D unresolved. The V gene's germline CDR1 is MGHDK and CDR2 SYGVNS. Trimming took off 6 bases at V and 8 bases at J, with 19 bases between the two ends. This CDR3 has 14 amino acids. The DNA for the CDR3 is TGTGCCAGCAGCCCCTATGCCCAGCAGGCCGAAGCTTTCTTT. It yields the protein CASSPYAQQAEAFF.

The genes are TRBV6-5 and TRBJ2-7, with 7 bases lining up with TRBD2. CDR1 and CDR2 (germline): MNHEY, SVGAGI. The V gene end was trimmed by 5 bases and the J gene end by 3 bases; junction bases not matched to a gene: 10. The CDR3 runs to 15 residues. The CDR3 DNA reads TGTGCCAGCAGTCGTCCGGGACTATCCCTCTACGAGCAGTACTTC. Translated, it gives CASSRPGLSLYEQYF.

The J gene is TRBJ1-5, the V gene TRBV5-5; D remains ambiguous. Germline CDR1 SGHKS, CDR2 YYEKEE (reference sequence). The CDR3 runs to 15 residues. V shed 1 base and J shed 5 bases, with 13 bases lying between them. CDR3 in amino acids: CASSLSGWSDQPQHF. CDR3 sequence (DNA): TGTGCCAGCAGCTTGTCGGGTTGGAGTGATCAGCCCCAGCATTTT.